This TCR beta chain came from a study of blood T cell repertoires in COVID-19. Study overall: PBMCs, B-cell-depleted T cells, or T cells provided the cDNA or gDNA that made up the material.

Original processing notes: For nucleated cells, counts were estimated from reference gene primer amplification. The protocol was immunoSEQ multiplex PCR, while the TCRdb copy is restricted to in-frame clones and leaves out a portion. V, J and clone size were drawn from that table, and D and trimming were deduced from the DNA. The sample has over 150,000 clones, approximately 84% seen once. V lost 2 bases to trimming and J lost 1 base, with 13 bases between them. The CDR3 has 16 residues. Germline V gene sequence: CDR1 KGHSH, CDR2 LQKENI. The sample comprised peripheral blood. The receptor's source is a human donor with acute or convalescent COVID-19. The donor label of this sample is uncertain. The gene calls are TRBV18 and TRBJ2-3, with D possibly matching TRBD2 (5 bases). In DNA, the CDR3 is TGTGCCAGCTCACCAATTGAGGGTTTAGGCACAGATACGCAGTATTTT. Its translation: CASSPIEGLGTDTQYF.